This T cell receptor beta chain stems from a study of post-analysis software for immune sequencing data. On the study more broadly: Recorded disease courses covered relapsing-remitting, secondary progressive and progressive-relapsing multiple sclerosis. Some patients had no subtype annotation.

Study observations and caveats: Same-batch samples co-clustered strongly by F measure. Relative to controls, patients with multiple sclerosis showed significantly lower normalized Chao1 diversity. Controls had lower frequencies than patients of a handful of TRBV segments, which included TRBV5-6, TRBV5-1 and TRBV20-1.

Per the germline V gene, CDR1 is SGHRS and CDR2 is YFSETQ. Trimming removed 1 base at V and 6 bases at J, with 11 bases between. The CDR3 spans 14 residues. Researchers reported that TCR beta cDNA libraries carried unique molecular identifiers. T cells numbering 1 to 10 million yielded cDNA molecules that totaled around 500,000. TCRdb recomputed calls from the PCR reads with MiXCR, one row per CDR3 protein. Among about 760,000 distinct CDR3 sequences, around 27% were seen once, and the ten largest hold 0.56%. This clonotype was recorded a few times. The antigen is not known. The clonotype was recovered from a girl aged 10-17 years with multiple sclerosis. The chain couples TRBV5-1 to TRBJ2-1; a possible D gene is TRBD2 (5 bases). The sequencing input was blood. The CDR3 sequence: CASSLYGEGNEQFF. DNA of the CDR3: TGCGCCAGCAGCTTGTACGGGGAAGGCAATGAGCAGTTCTTC. Supplemented by reference TRBV5-1 and TRBJ2-1, the full variable domain reads KAGVTQTPRYLIKTRGQQVTLSCSPISGHRSVSWYQQTPGQGLQFLFEYFSETQRNKGNFPGRFSGRQFSNSRSEMNVSTLELGDSALYLCASSLYGEGNEQFFGPGTRLTVL.